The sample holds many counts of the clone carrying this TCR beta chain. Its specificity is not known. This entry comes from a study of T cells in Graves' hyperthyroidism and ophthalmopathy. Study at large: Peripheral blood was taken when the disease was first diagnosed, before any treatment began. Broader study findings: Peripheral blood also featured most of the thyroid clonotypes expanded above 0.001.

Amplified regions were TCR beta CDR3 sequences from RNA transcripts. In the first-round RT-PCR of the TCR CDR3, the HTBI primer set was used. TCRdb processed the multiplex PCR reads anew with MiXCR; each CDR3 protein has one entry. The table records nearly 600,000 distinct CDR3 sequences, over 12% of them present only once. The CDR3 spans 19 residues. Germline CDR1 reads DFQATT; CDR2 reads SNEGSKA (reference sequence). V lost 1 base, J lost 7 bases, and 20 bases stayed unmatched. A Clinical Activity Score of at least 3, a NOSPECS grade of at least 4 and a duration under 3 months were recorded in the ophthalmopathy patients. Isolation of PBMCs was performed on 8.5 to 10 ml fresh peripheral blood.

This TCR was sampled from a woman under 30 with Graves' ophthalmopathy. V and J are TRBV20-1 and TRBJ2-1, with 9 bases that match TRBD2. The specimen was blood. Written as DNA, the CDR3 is TGCAGTGCTAGAGCGTTAGCGGACTATAGCGGGAGAGCGGAGAATGAGCAGTTCTTC. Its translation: CSARALADYSGRAENEQFF.